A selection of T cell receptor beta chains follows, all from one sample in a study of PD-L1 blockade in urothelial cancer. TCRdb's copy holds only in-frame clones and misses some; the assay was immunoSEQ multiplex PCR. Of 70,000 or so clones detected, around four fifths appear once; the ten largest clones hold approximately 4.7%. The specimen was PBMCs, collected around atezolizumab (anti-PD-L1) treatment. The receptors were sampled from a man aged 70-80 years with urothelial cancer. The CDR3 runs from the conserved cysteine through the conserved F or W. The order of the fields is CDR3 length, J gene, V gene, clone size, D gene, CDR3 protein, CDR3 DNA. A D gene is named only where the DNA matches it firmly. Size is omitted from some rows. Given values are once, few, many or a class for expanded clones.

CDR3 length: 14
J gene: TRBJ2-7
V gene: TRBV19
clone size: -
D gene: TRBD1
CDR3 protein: CASRNPGQGSEQYF
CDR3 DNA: TGTGCCAGTAGGAACCCGGGACAGGGGAGCGAGCAGTACTTC

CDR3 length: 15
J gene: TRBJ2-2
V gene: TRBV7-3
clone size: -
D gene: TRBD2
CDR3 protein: CASSLGAGVSGELFF
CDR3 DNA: TGTGCCAGCAGCTTAGGGGCGGGAGTTTCCGGGGAGCTGTTTTTT

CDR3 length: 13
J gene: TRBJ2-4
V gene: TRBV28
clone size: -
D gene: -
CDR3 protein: CASSLTDRNIQYF
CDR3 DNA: TGTGCCAGCAGTTTAACAGACCGGAACATTCAGTACTTC

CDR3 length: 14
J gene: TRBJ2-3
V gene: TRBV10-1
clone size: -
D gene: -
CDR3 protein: CASSVRLSTDTQYF
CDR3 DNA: TGCGCCAGCAGTGTTAGACTCTCCACAGATACGCAGTATTTT

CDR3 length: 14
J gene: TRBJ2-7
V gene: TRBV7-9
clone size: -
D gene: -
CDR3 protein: CASSFTGPSYEQYF
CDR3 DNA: TGTGCCAGCAGCTTTACAGGACCCTCCTACGAGCAGTACTTC

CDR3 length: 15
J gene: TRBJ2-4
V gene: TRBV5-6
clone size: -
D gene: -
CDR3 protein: CASSARRTASVIQYF
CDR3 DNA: TGTGCCAGCAGCGCGAGGAGGACAGCTTCTGTCATTCAGTACTTC

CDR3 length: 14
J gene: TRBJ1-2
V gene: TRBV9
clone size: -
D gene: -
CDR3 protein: CASSVGDTNYGYTF
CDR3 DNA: TGTGCCAGCAGCGTAGGGGACACTAACTATGGCTACACCTTC

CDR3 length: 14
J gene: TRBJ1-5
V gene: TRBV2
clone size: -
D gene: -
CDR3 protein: CASSVGLGAQPQHF
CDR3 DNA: TGTGCCAGCAGTGTGGGTCTGGGGGCTCAGCCCCAGCATTTT

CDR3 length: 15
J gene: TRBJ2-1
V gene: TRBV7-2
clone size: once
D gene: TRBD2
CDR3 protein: CASSRPTSGSNEQFF
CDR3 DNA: TGTGCCAGCAGCCGTCCCACTAGCGGGAGCAATGAGCAGTTCTTC

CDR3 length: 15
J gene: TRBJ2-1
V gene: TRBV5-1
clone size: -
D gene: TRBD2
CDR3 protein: CASSSRAGRGDEQFF
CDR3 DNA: TGCGCCAGCAGCTCACGAGCGGGTCGGGGGGATGAGCAGTTCTTC

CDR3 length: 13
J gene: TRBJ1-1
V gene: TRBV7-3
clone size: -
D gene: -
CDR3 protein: CASSQEGYTEAFF
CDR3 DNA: TGTGCCAGCAGCCAGGAGGGGTACACTGAAGCTTTCTTT

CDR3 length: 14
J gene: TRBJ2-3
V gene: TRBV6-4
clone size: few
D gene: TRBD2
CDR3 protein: CASSAGEVTDTQYF
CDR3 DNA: TGTGCCAGCAGCGCGGGAGAGGTCACAGATACGCAGTATTTT

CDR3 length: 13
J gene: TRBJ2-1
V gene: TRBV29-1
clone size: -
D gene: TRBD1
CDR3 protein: CSAGTGGGNEQFF
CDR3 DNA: TGCAGCGCCGGGACAGGGGGCGGCAATGAGCAGTTCTTC

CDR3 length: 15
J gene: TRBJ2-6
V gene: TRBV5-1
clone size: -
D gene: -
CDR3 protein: CASSFMGAGANVLTF
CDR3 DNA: TGCGCCAGCAGCTTTATGGGGGCCGGGGCCAACGTCCTGACTTTC

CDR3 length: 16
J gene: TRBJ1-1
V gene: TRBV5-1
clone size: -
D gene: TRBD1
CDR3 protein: CASSLELQGTNTEAFF
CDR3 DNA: TGCGCCAGCAGCTTGGAACTACAGGGGACGAACACTGAAGCTTTCTTT

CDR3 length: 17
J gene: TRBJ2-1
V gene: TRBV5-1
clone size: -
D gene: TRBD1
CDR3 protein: CASTSTGQKNSYNEQFF
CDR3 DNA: TGCGCCAGCACCTCCACGGGACAGAAAAACTCCTACAATGAGCAGTTCTTC

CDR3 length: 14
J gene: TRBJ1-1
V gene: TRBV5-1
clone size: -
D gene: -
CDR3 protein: CASSSAGPNTEAFF
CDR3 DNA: TGCGCCAGCAGCTCCGCAGGGCCGAACACTGAAGCTTTCTTT

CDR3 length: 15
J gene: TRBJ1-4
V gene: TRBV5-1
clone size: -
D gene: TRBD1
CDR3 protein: CASSGGTGINEKLFF
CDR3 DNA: TGCGCCAGCAGCGGAGGGACAGGCATTAATGAAAAACTGTTTTTT

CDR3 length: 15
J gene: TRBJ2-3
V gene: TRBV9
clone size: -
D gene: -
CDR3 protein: CASSPYQGWTDTQYF
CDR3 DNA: TGTGCCAGCAGCCCGTACCAGGGGTGGACAGATACGCAGTATTTT

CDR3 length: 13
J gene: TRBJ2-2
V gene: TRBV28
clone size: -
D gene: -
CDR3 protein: CASTTSHTGELFF
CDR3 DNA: TGTGCCAGCACCACTAGTCACACCGGGGAGCTGTTTTTT

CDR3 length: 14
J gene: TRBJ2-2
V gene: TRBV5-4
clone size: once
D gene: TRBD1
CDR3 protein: CASSLQGAEGELFF
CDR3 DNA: TGTGCCAGCAGCCTACAGGGGGCGGAAGGGGAGCTGTTTTTT

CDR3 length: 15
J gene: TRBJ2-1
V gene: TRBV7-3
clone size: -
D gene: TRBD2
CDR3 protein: CASSSQAGGGGEQFF
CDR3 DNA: TGTGCCAGCAGCTCGCAAGCGGGAGGGGGAGGTGAGCAGTTCTTC

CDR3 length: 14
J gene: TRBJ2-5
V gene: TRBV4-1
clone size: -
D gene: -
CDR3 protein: CASSRSDFQETQYF
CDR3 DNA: TGCGCCAGCAGCCGGTCGGACTTTCAAGAGACCCAGTACTTC

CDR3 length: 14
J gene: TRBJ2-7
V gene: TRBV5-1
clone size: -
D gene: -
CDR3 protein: CASSLGAKPYEQYF
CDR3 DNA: TGCGCCAGCAGCTTGGGGGCTAAACCCTACGAGCAGTACTTC

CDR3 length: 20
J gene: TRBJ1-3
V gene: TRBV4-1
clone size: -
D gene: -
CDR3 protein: CASSQDRGEGHRKSGNTIYF
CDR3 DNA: TGCGCCAGCAGCCAAGATAGAGGGGAGGGACACCGAAAGTCTGGAAACACCATATATTTT

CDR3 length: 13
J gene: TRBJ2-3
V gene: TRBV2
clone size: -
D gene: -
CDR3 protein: CASSELYTDTQYF
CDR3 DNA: TGTGCCAGCAGTGAGTTATACACAGATACGCAGTATTTT

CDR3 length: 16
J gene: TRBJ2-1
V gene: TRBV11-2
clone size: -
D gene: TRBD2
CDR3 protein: CASTPLAGGPFNEQFF
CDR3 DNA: TGTGCCAGCACGCCCCTAGCGGGAGGGCCGTTCAATGAGCAGTTCTTC

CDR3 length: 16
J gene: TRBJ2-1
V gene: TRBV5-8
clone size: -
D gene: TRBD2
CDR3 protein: CASSFPGLSSYNEQFF
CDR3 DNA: TGTGCCAGCAGTTTTCCGGGACTAAGCTCCTACAATGAGCAGTTCTTC

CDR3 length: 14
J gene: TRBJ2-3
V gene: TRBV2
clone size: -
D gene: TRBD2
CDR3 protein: CATSFLAGADTQYF
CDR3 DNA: TGTGCCACCTCTTTTCTAGCGGGCGCAGATACGCAGTATTTT

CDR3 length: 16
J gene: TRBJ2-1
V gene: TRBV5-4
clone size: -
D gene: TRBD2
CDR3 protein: CASSLAGTSGNNEQFF
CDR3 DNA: TGTGCCAGCAGCTTAGCCGGGACTAGCGGCAACAATGAGCAGTTCTTC

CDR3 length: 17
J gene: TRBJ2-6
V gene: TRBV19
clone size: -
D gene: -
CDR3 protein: CASTLRSGQAGANVLTF
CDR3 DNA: TGTGCCAGTACCCTACGTTCAGGGCAGGCTGGGGCCAACGTCCTGACTTTC

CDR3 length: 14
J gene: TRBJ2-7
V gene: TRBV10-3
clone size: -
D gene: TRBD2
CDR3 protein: CASTELATGYEQYF
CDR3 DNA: TGTGCCAGTACGGAACTAGCGACCGGCTACGAGCAGTACTTC

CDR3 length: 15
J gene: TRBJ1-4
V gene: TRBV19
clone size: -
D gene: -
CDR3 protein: CASSIPQGGTEKLFF
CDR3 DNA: TGTGCCAGTAGTATACCCCAGGGAGGCACTGAAAAACTGTTTTTT

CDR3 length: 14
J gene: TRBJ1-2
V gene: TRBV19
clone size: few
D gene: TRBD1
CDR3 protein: CASSRTGSNYGYTF
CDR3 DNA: TGTGCCAGTAGTCGGACAGGGTCTAACTATGGCTACACCTTC

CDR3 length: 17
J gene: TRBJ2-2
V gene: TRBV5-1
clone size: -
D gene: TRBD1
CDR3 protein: CASSLGTGGDGTGELFF
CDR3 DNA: TGCGCCAGCAGCTTAGGGACAGGGGGCGACGGAACCGGGGAGCTGTTTTTT

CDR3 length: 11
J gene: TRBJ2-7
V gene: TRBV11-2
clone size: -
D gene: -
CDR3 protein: CASSPAFGQYF
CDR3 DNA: TGTGCCAGCAGCCCTGCCTTCGGGCAGTACTTC

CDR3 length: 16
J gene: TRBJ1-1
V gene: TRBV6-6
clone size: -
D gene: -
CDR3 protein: CASSYSDHTGNTEAFF
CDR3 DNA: TGTGCCAGCAGTTACTCAGATCACACAGGGAACACTGAAGCTTTCTTT

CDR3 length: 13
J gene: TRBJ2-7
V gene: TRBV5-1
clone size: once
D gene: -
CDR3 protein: CASSGTGRNEQYF
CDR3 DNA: TGCGCCAGCAGTGGAACGGGGAGGAACGAGCAGTACTTC

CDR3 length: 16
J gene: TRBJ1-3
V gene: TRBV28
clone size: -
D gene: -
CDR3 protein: CASSTRQLHSGNTIYF
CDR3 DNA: TGTGCCAGCAGTACCCGACAGTTACACTCTGGAAACACCATATATTTT

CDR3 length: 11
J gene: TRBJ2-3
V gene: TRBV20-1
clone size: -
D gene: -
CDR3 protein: CSASYTDTQYF
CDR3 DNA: TGCAGTGCTAGTTACACAGATACGCAGTATTTT

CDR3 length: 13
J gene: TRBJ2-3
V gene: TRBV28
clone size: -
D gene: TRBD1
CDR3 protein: CASSSTRGNTQYF
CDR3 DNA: TGTGCCAGCAGTTCTACCAGGGGGAATACGCAGTATTTT

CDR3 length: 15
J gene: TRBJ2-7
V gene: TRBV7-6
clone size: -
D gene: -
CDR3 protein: CASSSIRQATYEQYF
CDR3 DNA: TGTGCCAGCAGCTCGATAAGACAGGCAACCTACGAGCAGTACTTC

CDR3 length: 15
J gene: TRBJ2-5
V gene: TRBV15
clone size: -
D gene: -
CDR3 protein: CATSRRVEGQETQYF
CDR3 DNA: TGTGCCACCAGCAGAAGGGTGGAGGGGCAAGAGACCCAGTACTTC

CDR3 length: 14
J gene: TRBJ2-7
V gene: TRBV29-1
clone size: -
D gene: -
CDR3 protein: CSVVGGRSGYEQYF
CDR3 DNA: TGCAGCGTTGTGGGGGGACGCTCGGGCTACGAGCAGTACTTC

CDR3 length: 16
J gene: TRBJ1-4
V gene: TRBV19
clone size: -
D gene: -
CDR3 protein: CASISHHGGGGEKLFF
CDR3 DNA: TGTGCCAGTATCTCCCACCACGGGGGGGGAGGTGAAAAACTGTTTTTT

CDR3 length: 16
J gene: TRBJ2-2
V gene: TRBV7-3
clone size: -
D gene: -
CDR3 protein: CASSSETIANTGELFF
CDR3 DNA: TGTGCCAGCAGCTCAGAGACTATCGCGAACACCGGGGAGCTGTTTTTT

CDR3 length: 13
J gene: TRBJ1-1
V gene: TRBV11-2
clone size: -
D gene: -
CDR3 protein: CASSFLEGTEAFF
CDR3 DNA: TGTGCCAGCAGCTTTCTGGAGGGGACTGAAGCTTTCTTT

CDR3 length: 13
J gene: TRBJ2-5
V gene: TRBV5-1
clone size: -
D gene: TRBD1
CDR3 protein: CASSSYRGETQYF
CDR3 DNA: TGCGCCAGCAGCTCCTACAGGGGGGAGACCCAGTACTTC

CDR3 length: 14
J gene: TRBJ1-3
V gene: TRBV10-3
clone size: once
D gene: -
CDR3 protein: CAISATASGNTIYF
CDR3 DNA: TGTGCCATCTCGGCGACAGCCTCTGGAAACACCATATATTTT